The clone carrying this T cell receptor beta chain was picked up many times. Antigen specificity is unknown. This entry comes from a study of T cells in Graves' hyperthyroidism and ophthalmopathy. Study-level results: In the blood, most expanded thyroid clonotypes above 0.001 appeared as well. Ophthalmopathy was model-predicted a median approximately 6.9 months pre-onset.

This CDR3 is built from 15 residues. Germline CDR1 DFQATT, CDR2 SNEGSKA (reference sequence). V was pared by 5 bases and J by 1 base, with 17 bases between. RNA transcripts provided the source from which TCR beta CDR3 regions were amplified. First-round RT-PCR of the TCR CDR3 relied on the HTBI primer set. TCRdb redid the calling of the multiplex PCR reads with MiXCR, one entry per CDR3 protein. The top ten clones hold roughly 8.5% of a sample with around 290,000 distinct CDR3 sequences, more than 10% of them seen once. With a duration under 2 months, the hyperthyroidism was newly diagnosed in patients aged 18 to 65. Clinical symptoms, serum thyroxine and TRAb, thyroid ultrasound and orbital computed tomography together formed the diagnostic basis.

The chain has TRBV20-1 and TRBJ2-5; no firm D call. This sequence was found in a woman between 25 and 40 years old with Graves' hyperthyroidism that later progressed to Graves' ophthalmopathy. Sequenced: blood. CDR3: CSAEQSRILQETQYF. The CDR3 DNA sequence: TGCAGTGCTGAACAAAGCAGGATCCTCCAAGAGACCCAGTACTTC.